Given below is one TCR beta chain in context. No antigen is known for it. Barcoded TCR alpha and TCR beta cDNA libraries with UMIs came from 5'RACE using constant-segment primers. TCRdb processed the 5' RACE reads anew with MiXCR; each CDR3 protein has one entry. The sample lists roughly 300,000 distinct CDR3 sequences; 7.5% to 9.5% were seen once. The record originates from a study of T-cell memory formation after mild COVID-19. Study-wide context: Largely donor-specific TCR clusters were found. Study-wide results and limits: Memory sampled before infection contained some responding clones, suggesting cross-reactive memory joined.

V dropped 2 bases and J dropped 3 bases, with 12 bases sitting between them. Germline V CDR1 and CDR2: DFQATT, SNEGSKA (reference sequence). The CDR3 extends over 14 amino acids. This sequence joins TRBV20-1 and TRBJ2-3; TRBD2 is a possible D gene (6 bases). This receptor was obtained from a young man who had mild COVID-19 (a few samples of this study predate the infection). Cell type and time point are not known. The sample was PBMCs or a T cell subset sorted from them (not recorded which). This chain's CDR3 is CSARRRGRTDTQYF. CDR3 DNA: TGCAGTGCTAGACGGCGGGGTAGGACAGATACGCAGTATTTT.